The rows below give T cell receptor beta chains drawn from one sample of a study of blood T cell repertoires in COVID-19. Generated by immunoSEQ multiplex PCR, the TCRdb table keeps only in-frame clones and is missing some. The sample holds 350,000 to 500,000 clones, around nine tenths seen once. The sample was PBMCs or T cells enriched from blood (not recorded which). Every receptor here comes from a woman under 30 who had been exposed to COVID-19. The CDR3 runs from the conserved cysteine through the conserved F or W. The order of the fields is J gene, V gene, clone size, D gene, CDR3 DNA, CDR3 protein. The D gene is left open where the match is weak. The size of a clone is reported for some rows only, either as once, few or many, or as a class for expanded clones.

>TRBJ1-2|TRBV19|NA|TRBD1
TGTGCCAGTAGTAAACAGGGGAAAGGGGACTATGGCTACACCTTC
CASSKQGKGDYGYTF
>TRBJ1-3|TRBV6-5|NA|NA
TGTGCCAGCGGTTTTCAGATGAACACCATATATTTT
CASGFQMNTIYF
>TRBJ1-4|TRBV4-1|once|TRBD1
TGCGCCAGCAGCCAAGTGGCAGGGGGCGCAAAACTGTTTTTT
CASSQVAGGAKLFF
>TRBJ2-5|TRBV4-3|NA|NA
TGCGCCAGCAGCCAAAGTTGGGGCGGTCAAGAGACCCAGTACTTC
CASSQSWGGQETQYF
>TRBJ1-1|TRBV29-1|once|NA
TGCAGCGTTGAACCAGGGACATACACTGAAGCTTTCTTT
CSVEPGTYTEAFF
>TRBJ1-4|TRBV27|few|TRBD1
TGTGCCAGCACTATCCCCCGGGACAGGGTATGGGGTGAAAAACTGTTTTTT
CASTIPRDRVWGEKLFF
>TRBJ1-1|TRBV4-1|NA|NA
TGCGCCAGCACCCTAACCGGGACAACGAACACTGAAGCTTTCTTT
CASTLTGTTNTEAFF
>TRBJ1-6|TRBV9|NA|NA
TGTGCCAGCAGCGAACTCCCTAATTCACCCCTCCACTTT
CASSELPNSPLHF
>TRBJ2-7|TRBV5-1|NA|TRBD1
TGCGCCAGCAGCCTCACCGGGACAGTGGCCTACGAGCAGTACTTC
CASSLTGTVAYEQYF
>TRBJ2-7|TRBV7-2|NA|TRBD1
TGTGCCAGCAGCCGGGCCGGACAGGGGTCCTACGAGCAGTACTTC
CASSRAGQGSYEQYF
>TRBJ2-7|TRBV10-2|NA|NA
TGCGCCAGCAGGGACGGGGCCTACGAGCAGTACTTC
CASRDGAYEQYF
>TRBJ2-5|TRBV28|NA|TRBD1
TGTGCCAGCAGTTATTGGGGACAGCAAATCCAAGAGACCCAGTACTTC
CASSYWGQQIQETQYF
>TRBJ1-6|TRBV6-5|NA|NA
TGTGCCAGCACCCCAGGGGCAGTGCATTCACCCCTCCACTTT
CASTPGAVHSPLHF
>TRBJ2-2|TRBV11-1|NA|TRBD2
TGTGCCAGCAGCCAAACAAGCGGGGAGGAGCTGTTTTTT
CASSQTSGEELFF
>TRBJ2-2|TRBV5-3|NA|NA
TGTGCCAGAAGCTGTGCTGGTGTGAGATCACAAGGGGGGGCTTACACCGGGGAGCTGTTTTTT
CARSCAGVRSQGGAYTGELFF
>TRBJ2-5|TRBV29-1|NA|TRBD2
TGCAGCGTTGAAGACCCGACTAGCGGGAGACAAGAGACCCAGTACTTC
CSVEDPTSGRQETQYF
>TRBJ2-1|TRBV11-2|NA|TRBD2
TGTGCCAGCAGCTCCGGAATGGGAGCGGGGGGGCATTCTTCTGAGCAGTTCTTC
CASSSGMGAGGHSSEQFF
>TRBJ1-4|TRBV4-2|NA|NA
TGTGCCAGCAGCCAAGAGGAGGGATCTTGGGAAAAACTGTTTTTT
CASSQEEGSWEKLFF